The 6 T cell receptor beta chains reported below all come from one sample, sequenced in a study of T cell responses to AZD1222 COVID-19 vaccine. Some clones are missing from TCRdb's copy, which holds only in-frame ones; the method was immunoSEQ multiplex PCR. Of over 200,000 clones listed, around 94% were seen once; the top ten hold around 1.7%. The specimen comprised peripheral blood, sampled 28 days after the second dose of the MenACWY control vaccine. Receptor source: an adult who received the MenACWY meningococcal vaccine as a control.

This rearrangement joins TRBV19 to TRBJ1-5; D remains ambiguous. The germline V gene has CDR1 LNHDA and CDR2 SQIVND (reference sequence). V dropped 7 bases and J dropped 5 bases, with 12 bases sitting between them. This CDR3 contains 13 residues. The CDR3 bases are TGTGCCAGTAAGGTAGCAACACATCAGCCCCAGCATTTT. Its protein is CASKVATHQPQHF.

The chain employs TRBV6-5 and TRBJ2-7; D ambiguous. Trimming took 6 bases from V and 2 from J, leaving 11 bases between them. This CDR3 is 13 amino acids long. The germline V gene encodes CDR1 MNHEY and CDR2 SVGAGI. The CDR3 DNA follows: TGTGCCAGCAGCGTCGGCGTTGCCTACGAGCAGTACTTC. Amino acid sequence: CASSVGVAYEQYF.

The chain joins TRBV12-3 or TRBV12-4 to TRBJ1-1, with D possibly TRBD1 on 5 matching bases. V dropped 3 bases and J dropped 3 bases, with 8 bases sitting between them. CDR3 length equals 13 residues. CDR3 protein: CASSFRGYTEAFF. As DNA, the CDR3 is TGTGCCAGCAGTTTTAGGGGTTACACTGAAGCTTTCTTT.

The chain couples TRBV7-6 to TRBJ2-1; 7 nucleotides align to TRBD2. Germline V CDR1 and CDR2: SGHVS, FNYEAQ. The CDR3 consists of 16 residues. V shed 1 base, J shed 8 bases, and the junction held 11 bases outside the gene matches. The CDR3 nucleotides are TGTGCCAGCAGCTTAGTCGGCGGGAGTTTCATCGATGAGCAGTTCTTC. This sequence encodes CASSLVGGSFIDEQFF.

Only a few counts were recorded for this clone. CDR3 protein: CASSQEPAGSSYNEQFF. DNA for the CDR3: TGTGCCAGCAGCCAAGAGCCGGCGGGGAGCTCCTACAATGAGCAGTTCTTC. The rearrangement links TRBV4-2 to TRBJ2-1; D is perhaps TRBD2 (6 bases). The CDR3 contains 17 residues. Germline V lookup: CDR1 LGHNA, CDR2 YNFKEQ. Deletions cut 0 bases from V and 0 bases from J, with 12 bases between.

CDR3 in amino acids: CASSQGTAGKETQYF. The CDR3 DNA is TGTGCCAGCAGCCAAGGGACAGCGGGGAAAGAGACCCAGTACTTC. The chain couples TRBV3-1 (or the pseudogene TRBV3-2) to TRBJ2-5; a weak D match, TRBD2 (7 bases). The germline CDR1 and CDR2 sequences are LGHDT and YNNKEL (reference sequence). V lost 1 base, J lost 3 bases, and 12 bases lay in between. CDR3 size: 15 residues.